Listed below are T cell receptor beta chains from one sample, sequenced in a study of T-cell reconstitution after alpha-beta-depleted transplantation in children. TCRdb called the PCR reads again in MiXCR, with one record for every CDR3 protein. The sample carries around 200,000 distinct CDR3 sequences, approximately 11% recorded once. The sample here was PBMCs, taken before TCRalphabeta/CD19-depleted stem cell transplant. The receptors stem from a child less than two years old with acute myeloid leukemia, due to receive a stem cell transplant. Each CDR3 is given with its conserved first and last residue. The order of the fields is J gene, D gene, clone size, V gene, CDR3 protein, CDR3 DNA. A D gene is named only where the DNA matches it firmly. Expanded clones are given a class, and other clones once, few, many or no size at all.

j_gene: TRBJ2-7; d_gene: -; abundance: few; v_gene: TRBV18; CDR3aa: CASRPFRDGAYEQYF; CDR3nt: TGTGCCAGCCGTCCTTTCCGGGACGGGGCTTACGAGCAGTACTTC
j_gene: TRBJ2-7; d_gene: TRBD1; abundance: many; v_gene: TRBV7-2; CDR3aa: CASSLGGQGRDEQYF; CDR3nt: TGTGCCAGCAGCTTGGGGGGACAGGGGCGGGACGAGCAGTACTTC
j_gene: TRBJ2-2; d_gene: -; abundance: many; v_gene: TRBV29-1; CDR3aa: CSGKQLTGELFF; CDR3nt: TGCAGCGGGAAACAGCTCACCGGGGAGCTGTTTTTT
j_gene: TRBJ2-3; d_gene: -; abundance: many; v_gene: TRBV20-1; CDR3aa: CSARGGTTSTDTQYF; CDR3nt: TGCAGTGCCAGAGGGGGGACCACTAGCACAGATACGCAGTATTTT
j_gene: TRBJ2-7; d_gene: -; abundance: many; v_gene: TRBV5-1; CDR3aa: CASSSRENPPREQYF; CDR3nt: TGCGCCAGCAGCTCCAGGGAGAATCCCCCCCGCGAGCAGTACTTC
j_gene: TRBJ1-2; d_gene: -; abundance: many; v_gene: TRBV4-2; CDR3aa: CASSQDTDLTYGYTF; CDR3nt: TGTGCCAGCAGCCAAGATACCGATCTCACCTATGGCTACACCTTC
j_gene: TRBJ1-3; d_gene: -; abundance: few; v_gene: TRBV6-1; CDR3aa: CATEGGPGNTIYF; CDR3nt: TGTGCCACCGAGGGAGGGCCTGGAAACACCATATATTTT
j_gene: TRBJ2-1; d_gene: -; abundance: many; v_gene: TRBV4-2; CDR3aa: CASSHGSGRSYNEQFF; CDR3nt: TGTGCCAGCAGCCACGGTAGCGGCCGGTCCTACAATGAGCAGTTCTTC
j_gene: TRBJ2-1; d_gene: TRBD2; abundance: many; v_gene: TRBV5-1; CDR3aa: CASSLAGTRGRNEQFF; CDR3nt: TGCGCCAGCAGCTTGGCAGGGACTAGGGGTAGGAATGAGCAGTTCTTC
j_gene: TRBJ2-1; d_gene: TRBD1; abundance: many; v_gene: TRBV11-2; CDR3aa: CASSLSQGNNEQFF; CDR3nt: TGTGCCAGCAGCTTATCACAGGGGAACAATGAGCAGTTCTTC
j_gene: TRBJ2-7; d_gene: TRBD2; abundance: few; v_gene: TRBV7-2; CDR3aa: CASSLRTSGSEQYF; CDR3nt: TGTGCCAGCAGCTTACGTACTAGCGGGAGCGAGCAGTACTTC
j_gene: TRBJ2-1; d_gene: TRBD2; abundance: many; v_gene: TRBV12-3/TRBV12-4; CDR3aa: CASSLVRRAGGPSNEQFF; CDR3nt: TGTGCCAGCAGTTTAGTCCGCCGAGCGGGAGGGCCGAGTAATGAGCAGTTCTTC
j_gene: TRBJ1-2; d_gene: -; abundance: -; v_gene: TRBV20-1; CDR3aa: CSASDSFNYGFTF; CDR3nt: TGCAGTGCATCTGACAGTTTTAACTATGGCTTCACCTTC
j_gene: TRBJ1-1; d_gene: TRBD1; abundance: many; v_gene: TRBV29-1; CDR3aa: CSGDRGRYTEAFF; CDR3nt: TGCAGCGGCGACAGGGGACGGTACACTGAAGCTTTCTTT
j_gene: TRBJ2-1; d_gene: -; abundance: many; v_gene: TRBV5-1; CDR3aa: CASSLLTGGRGGRAPFF; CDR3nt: TGCGCCAGCAGCTTGTTGACAGGGGGCCGGGGCGGGAGGGCCCCGTTCTTC
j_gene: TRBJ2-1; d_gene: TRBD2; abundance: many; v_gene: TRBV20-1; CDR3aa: CSAPRTSGSPYNEQFF; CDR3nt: TGCAGTGCTCCCAGGACTAGCGGGAGTCCCTACAATGAGCAGTTCTTC
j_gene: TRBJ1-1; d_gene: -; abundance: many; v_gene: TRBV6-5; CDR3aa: CASSYSLWTEAFF; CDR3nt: TGTGCCAGCAGTTACAGCTTGTGGACTGAAGCTTTCTTT